These T cell receptor beta chains were read from a single sample in a study of blood T cell repertoires in COVID-19. Measured with immunoSEQ multiplex PCR; TCRdb has only the in-frame clones, and not every one. Of 230,000 or so clones in the sample, approximately 82% are singletons; the top ten hold over 2%. The sample was peripheral blood. The receptors were sampled from a man aged 35 to 55 who had recovered from COVID-19. Both conserved end residues are part of each CDR3. The order of the fields is J gene, clone size, D gene, V gene, CDR3 DNA, CDR3 protein. D genes are given only for firm matches. Rows give clone size only sometimes, using once, few, many, or a class for an expanded clone.

J gene: TRBJ1-3; clone size: NA; D gene: TRBD1; V gene: TRBV3-1/TRBV3-2; CDR3 DNA: TGTGCCAGCAGCCCTCCACAGGGGGCGCGGGGAAACACCATATATTTT; CDR3 protein: CASSPPQGARGNTIYF
J gene: TRBJ2-2; clone size: NA; D gene: NA; V gene: TRBV14; CDR3 DNA: TGTGCCAGCAGGCTAGCGCAGTACACCGGGGAGCTGTTTTTT; CDR3 protein: CASRLAQYTGELFF
J gene: TRBJ2-3; clone size: NA; D gene: NA; V gene: TRBV7-2; CDR3 DNA: TGTGCCAGCAGCTTGGGGGCCGCAGCAGATACGCAGTATTTT; CDR3 protein: CASSLGAAADTQYF
J gene: TRBJ2-1; clone size: NA; D gene: NA; V gene: TRBV5-6; CDR3 DNA: TGTGCCAGCAGCTTGGACCCTAACAATGAGCAGTTCTTC; CDR3 protein: CASSLDPNNEQFF
J gene: TRBJ1-1; clone size: NA; D gene: TRBD1; V gene: TRBV6-2/TRBV6-3; CDR3 DNA: TGTGCCAGCAGTAAGACAGGGTTGGGTACTGAAGCTTTCTTT; CDR3 protein: CASSKTGLGTEAFF
J gene: TRBJ2-5; clone size: NA; D gene: TRBD2; V gene: TRBV2; CDR3 DNA: TGTGCCAGCAGTGAAGCGCTAGCGGGGGAGACCCAGTACTTC; CDR3 protein: CASSEALAGETQYF
J gene: TRBJ1-4; clone size: NA; D gene: TRBD1; V gene: TRBV30; CDR3 DNA: TGTGCCTGGAGCAAGACAGGGTCTGATGAAAAACTGTTTTTT; CDR3 protein: CAWSKTGSDEKLFF
J gene: TRBJ1-3; clone size: NA; D gene: NA; V gene: TRBV30; CDR3 DNA: TGTGCCTGGAACGGGATTAGGGGAAACACCATATATTTT; CDR3 protein: CAWNGIRGNTIYF
J gene: TRBJ1-6; clone size: NA; D gene: NA; V gene: TRBV18; CDR3 DNA: TGTGCCAGCTCAGGACAGAGGGAAACCTTCTCACCCCTCCACTTT; CDR3 protein: CASSGQRETFSPLHF
J gene: TRBJ1-6; clone size: NA; D gene: TRBD1; V gene: TRBV19; CDR3 DNA: TGTGCCAGTAGTACAGCACCGGGACAGGGTCCACCCCTCCACTTT; CDR3 protein: CASSTAPGQGPPLHF
J gene: TRBJ2-5; clone size: NA; D gene: TRBD1; V gene: TRBV7-6; CDR3 DNA: TGTGCCAGCAGCACACCGACAGGGAGTGTGGAGACCCAGTACTTC; CDR3 protein: CASSTPTGSVETQYF
J gene: TRBJ1-6; clone size: NA; D gene: NA; V gene: TRBV5-6; CDR3 DNA: TGTGCCAGCAGCTTGGATTTGGGTGGCGGGGATTCACCCCTCCACTTT; CDR3 protein: CASSLDLGGGDSPLHF
J gene: TRBJ2-5; clone size: NA; D gene: TRBD2; V gene: TRBV2; CDR3 DNA: TGTGCCAGCAGGGGGACTAGCGGGGACCTCCAAGAGACCCAGTACTTC; CDR3 protein: CASRGTSGDLQETQYF
J gene: TRBJ2-7; clone size: once; D gene: TRBD1; V gene: TRBV10-3; CDR3 DNA: TGTGCCATCAGTTCGGACAGGGAGCCTGACGAGCAGTACTTC; CDR3 protein: CAISSDREPDEQYF
J gene: TRBJ1-5; clone size: NA; D gene: TRBD1; V gene: TRBV6-5; CDR3 DNA: TGTGCCAGCAGAACCGGACAGGGCGCCCAGCCCCAGCATTTT; CDR3 protein: CASRTGQGAQPQHF
J gene: TRBJ1-1; clone size: once; D gene: NA; V gene: TRBV5-1; CDR3 DNA: TGCGCCAGCAACGGGGAGGGCGCCCTCGAAGCTTTCTTT; CDR3 protein: CASNGEGALEAFF
J gene: TRBJ1-5; clone size: NA; D gene: TRBD1; V gene: TRBV7-8; CDR3 DNA: TGTGCCAGCAGCGTACGACAGGGGTTCGACCAGCCCCAGCATTTT; CDR3 protein: CASSVRQGFDQPQHF
J gene: TRBJ1-2; clone size: few; D gene: NA; V gene: TRBV12-3/TRBV12-4; CDR3 DNA: TGTGCCAGCAGTTCCCAAAAGGACATCTCTTACACCTTC; CDR3 protein: CASSSQKDISYTF
J gene: TRBJ2-7; clone size: NA; D gene: TRBD2; V gene: TRBV14; CDR3 DNA: TGTGCCAGCAGCTTAGCGGGAGTGGGAAAGCAGTACTTC; CDR3 protein: CASSLAGVGKQYF
J gene: TRBJ2-1; clone size: once; D gene: TRBD2; V gene: TRBV29-1; CDR3 DNA: TGCAGCGTGGGCCCCCCCGGAGCGGGAGTGGACAATGAGCAGTTCTTC; CDR3 protein: CSVGPPGAGVDNEQFF
J gene: TRBJ2-3; clone size: NA; D gene: TRBD2; V gene: TRBV4-3; CDR3 DNA: TGCGCCAGCAGCCTTAGCGGGGGGATGTCAGATACGCAGTATTTT; CDR3 protein: CASSLSGGMSDTQYF
J gene: TRBJ2-1; clone size: once; D gene: NA; V gene: TRBV11-3; CDR3 DNA: TGTGCCAGCAGCCGGGTAGAGGAGCAGTTCTTC; CDR3 protein: CASSRVEEQFF
J gene: TRBJ2-2; clone size: NA; D gene: TRBD2; V gene: TRBV18; CDR3 DNA: TGTGCCAGCTCACCGATCTCCGGGGGGACGACCTCGAACACCGGGGAGCTGTTTTTT; CDR3 protein: CASSPISGGTTSNTGELFF
J gene: TRBJ2-3; clone size: NA; D gene: TRBD2; V gene: TRBV6-2/TRBV6-3; CDR3 DNA: TGTGCCAGCAGTTTTAGACTAGCGGGTTCTCGTTGGGGGACAGATACGCAGTATTTT; CDR3 protein: CASSFRLAGSRWGTDTQYF
J gene: TRBJ1-2; clone size: NA; D gene: NA; V gene: TRBV30; CDR3 DNA: TGTGCCAGCACCCCCGGGACGGGACTCTATGGCTACACCTTC; CDR3 protein: CASTPGTGLYGYTF
J gene: TRBJ1-3; clone size: NA; D gene: NA; V gene: TRBV30; CDR3 DNA: TGTGCCTGGAGGTTGGGGGGGGCCCTCGGAAACACCATATATTTT; CDR3 protein: CAWRLGGALGNTIYF
J gene: TRBJ2-4; clone size: NA; D gene: TRBD1; V gene: TRBV19; CDR3 DNA: TGTGCCAGTACCACTTCGGACAGGGTTGGAAACATTCAGTACTTC; CDR3 protein: CASTTSDRVGNIQYF
J gene: TRBJ2-7; clone size: NA; D gene: TRBD2; V gene: TRBV6-5; CDR3 DNA: TGTGCCAGCAGTTCCCCCGGGACTCGGGAGGGAGAATACTTC; CDR3 protein: CASSSPGTREGEYF
J gene: TRBJ1-4; clone size: NA; D gene: NA; V gene: TRBV27; CDR3 DNA: TGTGCCAGCAGTCCGATCGGTGAGGCTGGGTTGGAAAAACTGTTTTTT; CDR3 protein: CASSPIGEAGLEKLFF
J gene: TRBJ2-7; clone size: NA; D gene: NA; V gene: TRBV5-1; CDR3 DNA: TGCGCCAGCAGCTTGGACGAGAAACAGAGCTCCTACGAGCAGTACTTC; CDR3 protein: CASSLDEKQSSYEQYF
J gene: TRBJ1-6; clone size: NA; D gene: NA; V gene: TRBV21-1; CDR3 DNA: TGTGCCAGCAGCAAAACCGGGACAGGGCAAAATTCACCCCTCCACTTT; CDR3 protein: CASSKTGTGQNSPLHF
J gene: TRBJ1-2; clone size: NA; D gene: TRBD1; V gene: TRBV10-3; CDR3 DNA: TGTGCCATCAGTGAGACGCCGGGACAGAACTATGGCTACACCTTC; CDR3 protein: CAISETPGQNYGYTF
J gene: TRBJ2-1; clone size: once; D gene: NA; V gene: TRBV30; CDR3 DNA: TGTGCCTGGAGGACAGTGGGATACAATGAGCAGTTCTTC; CDR3 protein: CAWRTVGYNEQFF
J gene: TRBJ2-7; clone size: NA; D gene: NA; V gene: TRBV19; CDR3 DNA: TGTGCCAGTAGTATGAGAACAGACGCGACCTACGAGCAGTACTTC; CDR3 protein: CASSMRTDATYEQYF
J gene: TRBJ2-5; clone size: once; D gene: TRBD2; V gene: TRBV7-2; CDR3 DNA: TGTGCCAGCAGCGGTAGCGGGATCTTTGAGACCCAGTACTTC; CDR3 protein: CASSGSGIFETQYF
J gene: TRBJ1-4; clone size: NA; D gene: NA; V gene: TRBV7-4; CDR3 DNA: TGTGCCAGCAGAACCAATCAAACAGGGAGTAAGTCTAATGAAAAACTGTTTTTT; CDR3 protein: CASRTNQTGSKSNEKLFF
J gene: TRBJ1-5; clone size: NA; D gene: NA; V gene: TRBV5-1; CDR3 DNA: TGCGCCAGCAGCCCCAGGGGCTTTGACTTCTTTAATCAGCCCCAGCATTTT; CDR3 protein: CASSPRGFDFFNQPQHF
J gene: TRBJ1-1; clone size: NA; D gene: NA; V gene: TRBV30; CDR3 DNA: TGTGCCTGGAGGGACAGCTTGAACACTGAAGCTTTCTTT; CDR3 protein: CAWRDSLNTEAFF
J gene: TRBJ1-1; clone size: NA; D gene: NA; V gene: TRBV27; CDR3 DNA: TGTGCCAGCAGTCGAGTGGTGAACACTGAAGCTTTCTTT; CDR3 protein: CASSRVVNTEAFF
J gene: TRBJ2-1; clone size: NA; D gene: TRBD1; V gene: TRBV5-6; CDR3 DNA: TGTGCCAGCAGCTCGGACAGGGGCTACTACAATGAGCAGTTCTTC; CDR3 protein: CASSSDRGYYNEQFF
J gene: TRBJ2-5; clone size: NA; D gene: TRBD1; V gene: TRBV7-7; CDR3 DNA: TGTGCCAGCAGCTTACGGGACAGCGGCCGGGAGACCCAGTACTTC; CDR3 protein: CASSLRDSGRETQYF
J gene: TRBJ2-2; clone size: NA; D gene: TRBD1; V gene: TRBV9; CDR3 DNA: TGTGCCAGCAGCGTGCTGCAGGGGGACGGGGAGCTGTTTTTT; CDR3 protein: CASSVLQGDGELFF
J gene: TRBJ2-7; clone size: few; D gene: TRBD2; V gene: TRBV5-1; CDR3 DNA: TGCGCCAGCAGCTTGGGACTAGCGGCCAACTCCTACGAGCAGTACTTC; CDR3 protein: CASSLGLAANSYEQYF
J gene: TRBJ2-5; clone size: NA; D gene: NA; V gene: TRBV6-5; CDR3 DNA: TGTGCCAGCAGACGAGAAGAGACCCAGTACTTC; CDR3 protein: CASRREETQYF
J gene: TRBJ1-1; clone size: NA; D gene: NA; V gene: TRBV5-1; CDR3 DNA: TGCGCCAGCAGAGCTTCGGGGATCGGAAACACTGAAGCTTTCTTT; CDR3 protein: CASRASGIGNTEAFF